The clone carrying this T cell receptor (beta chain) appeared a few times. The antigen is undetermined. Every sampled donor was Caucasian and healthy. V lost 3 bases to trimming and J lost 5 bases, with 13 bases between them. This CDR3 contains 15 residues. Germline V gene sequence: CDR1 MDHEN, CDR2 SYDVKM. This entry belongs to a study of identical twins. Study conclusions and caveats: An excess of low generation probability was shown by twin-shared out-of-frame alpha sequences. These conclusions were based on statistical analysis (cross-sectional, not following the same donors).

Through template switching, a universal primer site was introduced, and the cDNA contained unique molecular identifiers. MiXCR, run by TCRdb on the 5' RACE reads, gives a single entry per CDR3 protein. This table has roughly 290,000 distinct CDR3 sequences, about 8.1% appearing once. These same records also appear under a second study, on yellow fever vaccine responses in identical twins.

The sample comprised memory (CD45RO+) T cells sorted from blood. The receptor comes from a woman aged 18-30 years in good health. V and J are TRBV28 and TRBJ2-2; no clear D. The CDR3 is CASSFLTGQTGELFF. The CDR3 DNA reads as TGTGCCAGCAGTTTCCTCACCGGGCAAACCGGGGAGCTGTTTTTT. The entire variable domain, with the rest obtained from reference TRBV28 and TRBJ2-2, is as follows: DVKVTQSSRYLVKRTGEKVFLECVQDMDHENMFWYRQDPGLGLRLIYFSYDVKMKEKGDIPEGYSVSREKKERFSLILESASTNQTSMYLCASSFLTGQTGELFFGEGSRLTVL.